This T cell receptor beta chain derives from a study of lymphopenia after photon versus proton radiotherapy. The CDR3 sequence is 13 residues long. Germline V gives CDR1 SGHAT, CDR2 FQNNGV. V gave up 3 bases and J gave up 5 bases, with 11 bases separating them. Produced via immunoSEQ multiplex PCR; TCRdb's table is partial and in-frame only. The repertoire holds roughly 64,000 clones, with roughly 87% as singletons. The J gene is TRBJ2-7, the V gene TRBV11-2, with D unclear. This receptor was taken from a man older than 75 with esophageal cancer. The sample consisted of peripheral blood, taken from a patient treated with proton-based radiotherapy. The CDR3 reads CASSFFAVNEQYF. In nucleotides, the CDR3 is TGTGCCAGCAGCTTTTTCGCGGTCAACGAGCAGTACTTC.